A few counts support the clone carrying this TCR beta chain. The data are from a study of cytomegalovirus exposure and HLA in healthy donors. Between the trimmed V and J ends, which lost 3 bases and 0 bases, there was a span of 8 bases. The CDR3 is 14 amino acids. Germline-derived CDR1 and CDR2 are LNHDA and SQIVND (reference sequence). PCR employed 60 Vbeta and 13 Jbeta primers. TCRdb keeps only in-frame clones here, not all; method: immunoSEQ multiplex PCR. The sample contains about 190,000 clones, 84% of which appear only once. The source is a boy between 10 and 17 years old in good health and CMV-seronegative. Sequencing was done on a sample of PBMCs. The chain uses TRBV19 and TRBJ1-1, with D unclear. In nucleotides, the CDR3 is TGTGCCAGTAGTATTGCACAGATGAACACTGAAGCTTTCTTT. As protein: CASSIAQMNTEAFF.